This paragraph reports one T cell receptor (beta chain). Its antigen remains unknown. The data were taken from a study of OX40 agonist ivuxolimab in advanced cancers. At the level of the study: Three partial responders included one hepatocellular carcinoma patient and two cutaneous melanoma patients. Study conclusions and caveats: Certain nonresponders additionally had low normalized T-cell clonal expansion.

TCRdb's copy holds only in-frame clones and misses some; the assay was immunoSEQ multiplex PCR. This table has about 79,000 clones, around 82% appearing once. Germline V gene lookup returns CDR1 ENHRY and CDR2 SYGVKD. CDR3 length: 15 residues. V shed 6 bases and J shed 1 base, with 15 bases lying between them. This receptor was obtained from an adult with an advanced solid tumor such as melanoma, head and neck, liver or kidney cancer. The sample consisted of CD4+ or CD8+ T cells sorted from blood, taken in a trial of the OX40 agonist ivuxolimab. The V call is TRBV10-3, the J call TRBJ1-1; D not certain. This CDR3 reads CAISQIYTENTEAFF. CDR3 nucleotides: TGTGCCATCAGCCAAATATACACAGAGAACACTGAAGCTTTCTTT.